This TCR beta chain is drawn from a study of blood T cell repertoires in COVID-19. Profiling relied on immunoSEQ multiplex PCR, and the TCRdb table lists in-frame clones only, not all of them. In the table there are 200,000 to 250,000 clones, 80% to 90% of which are singletons. Participants spanned ages about 18 to 90 years and resided in roughly 22 US areas. Each participant's cohort was designated according to participant-reported clinical history. This clone has only one observation. Germline V gene data show CDR1 as MRHNA and CDR2 as SNTAGT. The CDR3 covers 13 residues. The germline V and J ends were trimmed by 6 bases and 4 bases, with 12 bases remaining between them.

This clonotype was obtained from a woman aged 25 to 39 who had been exposed to COVID-19. The sequencing input was PBMCs or T cells enriched from blood (not recorded which). This chain connects TRBV6-4 to TRBJ1-2; D might be TRBD1 (6 bases). CDR3 loop: CASRDTGSYGYTF. DNA for the CDR3: TGTGCCAGCAGAGACACAGGGAGCTATGGCTACACCTTC.